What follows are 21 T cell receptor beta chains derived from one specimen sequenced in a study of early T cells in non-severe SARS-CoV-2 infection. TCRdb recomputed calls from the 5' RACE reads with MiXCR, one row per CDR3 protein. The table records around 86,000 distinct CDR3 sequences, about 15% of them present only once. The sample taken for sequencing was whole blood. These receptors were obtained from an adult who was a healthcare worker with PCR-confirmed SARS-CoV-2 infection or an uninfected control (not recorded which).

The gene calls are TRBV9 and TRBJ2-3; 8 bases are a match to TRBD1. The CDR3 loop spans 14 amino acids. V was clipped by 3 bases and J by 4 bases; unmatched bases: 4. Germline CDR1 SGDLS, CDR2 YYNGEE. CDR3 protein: CASSGTGRPDTQYF. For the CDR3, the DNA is TGTGCCAGCAGCGGGACAGGGCGGCCAGATACGCAGTATTTT.

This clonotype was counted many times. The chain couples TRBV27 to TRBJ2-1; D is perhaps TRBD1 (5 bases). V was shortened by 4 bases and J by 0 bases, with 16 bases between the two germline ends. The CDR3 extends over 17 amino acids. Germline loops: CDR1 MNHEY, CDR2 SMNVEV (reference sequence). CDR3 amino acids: CASSYPSDRLSYNEQFF. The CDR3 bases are TGTGCCAGCAGTTACCCCTCCGACAGACTCTCCTACAATGAGCAGTTCTTC.

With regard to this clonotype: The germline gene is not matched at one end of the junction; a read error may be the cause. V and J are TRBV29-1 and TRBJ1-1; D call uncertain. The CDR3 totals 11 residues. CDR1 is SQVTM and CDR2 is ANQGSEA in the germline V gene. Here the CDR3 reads CSVEGQLIRVF. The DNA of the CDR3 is TGCAGCGTTGAAGGGCAGTTGATAAGAGTCTTT.

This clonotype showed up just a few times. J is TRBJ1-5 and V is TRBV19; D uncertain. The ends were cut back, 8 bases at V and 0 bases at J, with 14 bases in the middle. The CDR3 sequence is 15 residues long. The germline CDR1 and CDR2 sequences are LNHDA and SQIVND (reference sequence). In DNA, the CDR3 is TGTGCCAGTTTGGTAGACCCTTATAGCAATCAGCCCCAGCATTTT. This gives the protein CASLVDPYSNQPQHF.

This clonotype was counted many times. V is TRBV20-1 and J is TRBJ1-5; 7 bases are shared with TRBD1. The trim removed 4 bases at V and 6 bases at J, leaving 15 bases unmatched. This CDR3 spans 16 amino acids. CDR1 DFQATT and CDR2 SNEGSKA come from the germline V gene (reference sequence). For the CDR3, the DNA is TGCAGTGCTACCCAGACAGGGCAGATTCAGAGTCAGCCCCAGCATTTT. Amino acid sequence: CSATQTGQIQSQPQHF.

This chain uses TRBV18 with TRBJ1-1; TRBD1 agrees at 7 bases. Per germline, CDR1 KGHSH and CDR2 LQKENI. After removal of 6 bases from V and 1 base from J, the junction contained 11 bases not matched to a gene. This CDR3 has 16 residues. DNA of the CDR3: TGTGCCAGCTCGCCGGGACAGATGTTTGAGAACACTGAAGCTTTCTTT. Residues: CASSPGQMFENTEAFF.

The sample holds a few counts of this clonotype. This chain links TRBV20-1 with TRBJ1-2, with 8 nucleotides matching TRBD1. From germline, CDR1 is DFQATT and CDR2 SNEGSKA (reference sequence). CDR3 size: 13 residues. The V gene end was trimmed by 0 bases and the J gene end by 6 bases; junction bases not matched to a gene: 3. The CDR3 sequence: CSARDRGQDGYTF. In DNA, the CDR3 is TGCAGTGCTAGAGACAGGGGGCAAGATGGCTACACCTTC.

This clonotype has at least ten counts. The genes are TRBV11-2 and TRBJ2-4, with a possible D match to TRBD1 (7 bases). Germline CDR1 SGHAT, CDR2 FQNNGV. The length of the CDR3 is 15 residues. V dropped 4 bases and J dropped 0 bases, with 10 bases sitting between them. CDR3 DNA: TGTGCCAGCAGCTACCAGGGGGGAGCCAAAAACATTCAGTACTTC. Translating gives CASSYQGGAKNIQYF.

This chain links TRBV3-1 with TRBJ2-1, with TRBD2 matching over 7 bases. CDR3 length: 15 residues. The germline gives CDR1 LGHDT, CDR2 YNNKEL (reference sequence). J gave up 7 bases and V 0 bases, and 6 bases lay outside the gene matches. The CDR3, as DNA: TGTGCCAGCAGCCAAGAGTGGAGCGGGGTTAATGAGCAGTTCTTC. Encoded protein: CASSQEWSGVNEQFF.

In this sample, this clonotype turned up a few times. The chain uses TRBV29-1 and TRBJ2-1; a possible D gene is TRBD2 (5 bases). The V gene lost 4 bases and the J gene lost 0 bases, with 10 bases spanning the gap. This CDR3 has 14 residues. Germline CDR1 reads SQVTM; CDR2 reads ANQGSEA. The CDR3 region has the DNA TGCAGCGTTGTTCGGGGAAGCTCCTACAATGAGCAGTTCTTC. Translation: CSVVRGSSYNEQFF.

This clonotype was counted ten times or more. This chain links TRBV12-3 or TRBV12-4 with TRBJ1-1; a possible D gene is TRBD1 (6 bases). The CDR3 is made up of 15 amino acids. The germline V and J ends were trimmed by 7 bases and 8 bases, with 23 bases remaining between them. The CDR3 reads CASTKLQGGRFEAFF. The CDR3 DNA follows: TGTGCCAGCACTAAACTACAGGGAGGTCGTTTCGAAGCTTTCTTT.

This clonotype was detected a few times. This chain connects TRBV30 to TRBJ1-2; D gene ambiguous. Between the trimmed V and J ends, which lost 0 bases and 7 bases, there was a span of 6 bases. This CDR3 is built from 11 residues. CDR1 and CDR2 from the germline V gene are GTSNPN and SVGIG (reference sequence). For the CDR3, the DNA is TGTGCCTGGAGTGTATCGTTTGGCTACACCTTC. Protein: CAWSVSFGYTF.

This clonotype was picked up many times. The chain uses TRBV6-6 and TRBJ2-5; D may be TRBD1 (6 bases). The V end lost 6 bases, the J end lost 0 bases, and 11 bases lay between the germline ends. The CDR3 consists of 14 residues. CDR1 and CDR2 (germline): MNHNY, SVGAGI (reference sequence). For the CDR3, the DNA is TGTGCCAGCAGCATTACAGGGCACCAAGAGACCCAGTACTTC. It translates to CASSITGHQETQYF.

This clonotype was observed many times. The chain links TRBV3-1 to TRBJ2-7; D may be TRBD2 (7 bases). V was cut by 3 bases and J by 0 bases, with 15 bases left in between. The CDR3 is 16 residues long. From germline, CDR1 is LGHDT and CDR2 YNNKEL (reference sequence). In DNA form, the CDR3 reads TGTGCCAGCAGCCATGGCGCGGGGGCCCGCTCCTACGAGCAGTACGTC. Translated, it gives CASSHGAGARSYEQYV.

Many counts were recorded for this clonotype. CDR3: CASSSDRGNPNYGYTF. CDR3 coding DNA: TGTGCCAGCAGCTCAGACAGGGGAAACCCTAACTATGGCTACACCTTC. V is TRBV7-2 and J is TRBJ1-2; 8 bases align to TRBD1. The V gene's germline CDR1 is SGHTA and CDR2 FQGNSA. Trimming removed 4 bases from V and 0 bases from J; junction bases left unmatched: 7. CDR3 length equals 16 residues.

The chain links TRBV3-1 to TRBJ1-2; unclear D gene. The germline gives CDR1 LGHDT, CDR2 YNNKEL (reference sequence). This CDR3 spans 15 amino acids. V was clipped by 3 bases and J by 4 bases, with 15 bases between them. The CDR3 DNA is TGTGCCAGCAGCCAGGATTCAGTGTCGGGCTATGGCTACACCTTC. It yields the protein CASSQDSVSGYGYTF.

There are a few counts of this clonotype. The CDR3 protein is CASSVVDSAITDTQYF. CDR3 sequence (DNA): TGTGCCAGCAGCGTAGTAGATAGCGCAATAACAGATACGCAGTATTTT. V usage is TRBV9 and J usage is TRBJ2-3; possibly TRBD2 for D (5 bases). Germline V gene data show CDR1 as SGDLS and CDR2 as YYNGEE. CDR3 size: 16 residues. The V end was cut by 0 bases, the J end by 3 bases, with 14 bases between.

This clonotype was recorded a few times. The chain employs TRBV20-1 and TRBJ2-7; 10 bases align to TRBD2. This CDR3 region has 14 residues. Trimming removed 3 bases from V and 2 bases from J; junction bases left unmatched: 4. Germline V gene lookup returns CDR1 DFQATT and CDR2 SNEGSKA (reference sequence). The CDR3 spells CSASLAGAAYEQYV. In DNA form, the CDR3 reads TGCAGTGCTAGTCTAGCGGGGGCCGCCTACGAGCAGTACGTC.

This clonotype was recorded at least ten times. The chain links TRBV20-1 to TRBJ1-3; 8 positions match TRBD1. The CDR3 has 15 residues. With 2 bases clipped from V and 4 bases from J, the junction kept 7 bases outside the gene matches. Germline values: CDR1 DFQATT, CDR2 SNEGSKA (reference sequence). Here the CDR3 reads CSARNQGARGNTIYF. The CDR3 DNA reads TGCAGTGCTAGAAATCAGGGGGCTCGCGGAAACACCATATATTTT.

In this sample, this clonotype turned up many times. The CDR3 nucleotides read TGCGCCAGCAGCCTTACCACAGGGGGAAATTCACCCCTCCACTTT. Translated, it gives CASSLTTGGNSPLHF. The chain employs TRBV5-1 and TRBJ1-6; 8 bases are a match to TRBD1. Germline V gives CDR1 SGHRS, CDR2 YFSETQ. The ends lost 4 bases at V and 7 bases at J; junction bases unmatched: 7. The length of the CDR3 is 15 residues.

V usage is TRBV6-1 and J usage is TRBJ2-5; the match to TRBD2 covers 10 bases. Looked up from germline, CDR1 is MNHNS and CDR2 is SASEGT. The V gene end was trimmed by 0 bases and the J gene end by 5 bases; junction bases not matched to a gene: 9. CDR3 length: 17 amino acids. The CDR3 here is CASSEAGPSGGRETQYF. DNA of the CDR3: TGTGCCAGCAGTGAAGCGGGGCCTAGCGGGGGTCGGGAGACCCAGTACTTC.